The rows below give T cell receptor beta chains drawn from one sample of a study of T cell responses to AZD1222 COVID-19 vaccine. Here immunoSEQ multiplex PCR was the method, and the copy in TCRdb shows in-frame clones only, minus some. This repertoire shows about 190,000 clones, approximately 94% found once; its top ten account for roughly 9.2%. The input for sequencing was peripheral blood, taken on day 0 of AZD1222 vaccination. Receptor source: an adult in good health. Each CDR3 is given with its conserved first and last residue. A D gene is named only where the DNA matches it firmly. Not all rows give a size; the values are once, few, many and, for expanded clones, a class.

>NA|TRBD1|TRBV10-3|TRBJ2-7
TGTGCCATCAGGGGTACGGGACAGGGCTACGAGCAGTACTTC
CAIRGTGQGYEQYF
>NA|NA|TRBV5-4|TRBJ1-3
TGTGCCAGCAGCTTGGGCAGGCAATTTTCTGGAAACACCATATATTTT
CASSLGRQFSGNTIYF
>NA|TRBD2|TRBV5-4|TRBJ2-1
TGTGCCAGCACCGACGGACTAGTCGATTTTTATGAGCAGTTCTTC
CASTDGLVDFYEQFF
>NA|NA|TRBV3-1/TRBV3-2|TRBJ2-1
TGTGCCAGCAGCCCCCAGCCTACCCCCAATGAGCAGTTCTTC
CASSPQPTPNEQFF
>NA|TRBD1|TRBV10-3|TRBJ2-7
TGTGCCATCAGTGTAGCCCGGGACAGGGCCTCCTACGAGCAGTACTTC
CAISVARDRASYEQYF
>once|NA|TRBV19|TRBJ1-4
TGTGCCAGTAAGGAGGGGTTTGAAAAACTGTTTTTT
CASKEGFEKLFF
>NA|NA|TRBV9|TRBJ2-1
TGTGCCAGCAGCGTAGGGGGCGGGATCTACAATGAGCAGTTCTTC
CASSVGGGIYNEQFF
>NA|NA|TRBV19|TRBJ2-2
TGTGCCAGTAGTATTCAAAGTGGGAAAGTAGGGTTGTTTTTT
CASSIQSGKVGLFF
>once|NA|TRBV6-2/TRBV6-3|TRBJ1-6
TGTGCCAGCAGTCAAGGACTTTTTAATTCACCCCTCCACTTT
CASSQGLFNSPLHF
>NA|NA|TRBV28|TRBJ2-3
TGTGCCAGCAGTTCCGGGCAGGCAGTGGAAACAGATACGCAGTATTTT
CASSSGQAVETDTQYF
>NA|TRBD2|TRBV4-1|TRBJ2-3
TGCGCCAGCAGCCACGAATCGGTAGCGGGAGTCACAGATACGCAGTATTTT
CASSHESVAGVTDTQYF
>NA|TRBD2|TRBV9|TRBJ2-1
TGTGCCAGCAGCGTAGGCGCGGGAGAAGTGTATGAGCAGTTCTTC
CASSVGAGEVYEQFF
>NA|NA|TRBV29-1|TRBJ2-6
TGCAGCGTTACAGGGTCTCCTAGCTCTGGGGCCAACGTCCTGACTTTC
CSVTGSPSSGANVLTF
>once|TRBD1|TRBV13|TRBJ1-1
TGTGCCAGCAGCTTGCACCGGGACAGGGGCCTCCGGAACACTGAAGCTTTCTTT
CASSLHRDRGLRNTEAFF
>NA|NA|TRBV11-3|TRBJ2-3
TGTGCCAGCAGCTTAGATGCCCCAGGGAGCGGGCGGGCTACGCAGTATTTT
CASSLDAPGSGRATQYF
>NA|NA|TRBV2|TRBJ1-2
TGTGCCAGCAGTGAACCGGGGGACGGCTACACCTTC
CASSEPGDGYTF
>NA|NA|TRBV27|TRBJ1-6
TGTGCCAGCAGTTTTGGGGCCCGATATAATTCACCCCTCCACTTT
CASSFGARYNSPLHF
>NA|TRBD1|TRBV27|TRBJ2-6
TGTGCCAGCAGCCCGTGGACAGGGGCCTCTGGGGCCAACGTCCTGACTTTC
CASSPWTGASGANVLTF
>once|NA|TRBV4-2|TRBJ2-5
TGTGCCAGCAGCCGCCCGGGAGCCCAAGAGACCCAGTACTTC
CASSRPGAQETQYF
>NA|NA|TRBV9|TRBJ2-1
TGTGCCAGCAGCGCAAGCGGAAACTCCTACAATGAGCAGTTCTTC
CASSASGNSYNEQFF
>NA|NA|TRBV30|TRBJ1-2
TGTGCCTGGAGTAGAGGGGAAAGGGAGGGCTACACCTTC
CAWSRGEREGYTF
>NA|NA|TRBV6-5|TRBJ2-7
TGTGCCAGCAGCAGGTCGTCCCTCCACGAGCAGTACTTC
CASSRSSLHEQYF
>NA|TRBD1|TRBV15|TRBJ2-5
TGTGCCACCAGACGTCGCAGGGGGCCACAAGAGACCCAGTACTTC
CATRRRRGPQETQYF
>NA|TRBD2|TRBV10-3|TRBJ2-1
TGTGCCATCAGTGGAGGGACTAGCGGCCGCCAAGGGGGTGAGCAGTTCTTC
CAISGGTSGRQGGEQFF
>NA|TRBD2|TRBV6-1|TRBJ2-6
TGTGCCAGCAGTAAAGGGGTACTAGCGGGAGGTGGGGCCAACGTCCTGACTTTC
CASSKGVLAGGGANVLTF
>NA|TRBD1|TRBV2|TRBJ1-1
TGTGCCAGCAGCCGGGACAGGGGTTTGGGCACTGAAGCTTTCTTT
CASSRDRGLGTEAFF
>NA|TRBD1|TRBV29-1|TRBJ1-1
TGCAGCGTAGTAACAGGGGAGAACACTGAAGCTTTCTTT
CSVVTGENTEAFF
>NA|TRBD1|TRBV10-3|TRBJ2-7
TGTGCCATCGGGTCGAGCTCGGGACAGACCTTGGGGGAGCAGTACTTC
CAIGSSSGQTLGEQYF
>once|TRBD2|TRBV28|TRBJ2-7
TGTGCCAGCAGTTTAGTTTCCGCCGGGACTACCTACGAGCAGTACTTC
CASSLVSAGTTYEQYF
>NA|TRBD1|TRBV23-1|TRBJ2-3
TGCGCCAGCAGTCAGCCTCGGACAGGGGAGGCGACAGATACGCAGTATTTT
CASSQPRTGEATDTQYF
>NA|NA|TRBV25-1|TRBJ2-1
TGTGCCAGCAGGTCGAATTATGTCGGGCGTGTCAATGAGCAGTTCTTC
CASRSNYVGRVNEQFF
>NA|NA|TRBV4-2|TRBJ1-1
TGTGCCAGCAGCGAGCCCCGGGGGGGCCTACCTGAAGCTTTCTTT
CASSEPRGGLPEAFF
>NA|NA|TRBV30|TRBJ2-7
TGTGCAACTCTAGCAAATTCCTACGAGCAGTACTTC
CATLANSYEQYF
>NA|TRBD1|TRBV28|TRBJ1-2
TGTGCCAGCAAGGGACAGGCCCTATATGGCTACACCTTC
CASKGQALYGYTF
>once|NA|TRBV24-1|TRBJ1-5
TGTGCCACCAGTGGGGAGTTTAGCAATCAGCCCCAGCATTTT
CATSGEFSNQPQHF
>NA|NA|TRBV28|TRBJ2-2
TGTGCCAGCAGTTTAGTGGGGCCCGGGGAGCTGTTTTTT
CASSLVGPGELFF
>once|NA|TRBV7-2|TRBJ2-7
TGTGCCAGCAGCTTAAACAGCCCTTTTGGCGGGAAAGCCGGCGAGCAGTACTTC
CASSLNSPFGGKAGEQYF
>NA|TRBD2|TRBV3-1/TRBV3-2|TRBJ2-3
TGTGCCAGCAGCACACACCGGGGGGTGGAGACAGATACGCAGTATTTT
CASSTHRGVETDTQYF
>NA|NA|TRBV10-3|TRBJ1-1
TGTGCCATCAGGAGAACTGAAGCTTTCTTT
CAIRRTEAFF
>NA|NA|TRBV30|TRBJ2-1
TGTGCCTGCTACTACCAGCTGGGCGTGCAGTTCTTC
CACYYQLGVQFF
>NA|NA|TRBV4-1|TRBJ1-3
TGCGCCAGCAGCCAAGATACCGGTATGGCAAACACCATATATTTT
CASSQDTGMANTIYF
>NA|NA|TRBV5-6|TRBJ2-5
TGTGCCAGCAGCTTGTCTCCGGCAGGAGGAGAGACCCAGTACTTC
CASSLSPAGGETQYF
>NA|NA|TRBV20-1|TRBJ2-3
TGCAGTGCTAAAGATACGCAGTATTTT
CSAKDTQYF
>NA|TRBD1|TRBV5-4|TRBJ2-1
TGTGCCAGCAGCTTGGGACAGGGTGAATATGAGCAGTTCTTC
CASSLGQGEYEQFF
>NA|NA|TRBV3-1/TRBV3-2|TRBJ1-2
TGTGCCAGCAGCCAACCGCCGGGAGGCTACACCTTC
CASSQPPGGYTF
>once|NA|TRBV7-9|TRBJ2-7
TGTGCCAGCAGTCCAGTAAGCTCCTACGAGCAGTACTTC
CASSPVSSYEQYF
>NA|TRBD2|TRBV19|TRBJ2-3
TGTGCCAGTAGTCAGGCTAGCGGGAGCCCCACAGATACGCAGTATTTT
CASSQASGSPTDTQYF
>NA|TRBD1|TRBV5-4|TRBJ1-2
TGTGCCAGCAGCCTTGACAGGGCCAACTATGGCTACACCTTC
CASSLDRANYGYTF
>NA|TRBD1|TRBV14|TRBJ1-6
TGTGCCAGCAGCCATATCGGACAGGGATCACCCCTCCACTTT
CASSHIGQGSPLHF
>NA|TRBD2|TRBV7-3|TRBJ2-3
TGTGCCAGCAGCTTATGGGGGGGAGATACGCAGTATTTT
CASSLWGGDTQYF